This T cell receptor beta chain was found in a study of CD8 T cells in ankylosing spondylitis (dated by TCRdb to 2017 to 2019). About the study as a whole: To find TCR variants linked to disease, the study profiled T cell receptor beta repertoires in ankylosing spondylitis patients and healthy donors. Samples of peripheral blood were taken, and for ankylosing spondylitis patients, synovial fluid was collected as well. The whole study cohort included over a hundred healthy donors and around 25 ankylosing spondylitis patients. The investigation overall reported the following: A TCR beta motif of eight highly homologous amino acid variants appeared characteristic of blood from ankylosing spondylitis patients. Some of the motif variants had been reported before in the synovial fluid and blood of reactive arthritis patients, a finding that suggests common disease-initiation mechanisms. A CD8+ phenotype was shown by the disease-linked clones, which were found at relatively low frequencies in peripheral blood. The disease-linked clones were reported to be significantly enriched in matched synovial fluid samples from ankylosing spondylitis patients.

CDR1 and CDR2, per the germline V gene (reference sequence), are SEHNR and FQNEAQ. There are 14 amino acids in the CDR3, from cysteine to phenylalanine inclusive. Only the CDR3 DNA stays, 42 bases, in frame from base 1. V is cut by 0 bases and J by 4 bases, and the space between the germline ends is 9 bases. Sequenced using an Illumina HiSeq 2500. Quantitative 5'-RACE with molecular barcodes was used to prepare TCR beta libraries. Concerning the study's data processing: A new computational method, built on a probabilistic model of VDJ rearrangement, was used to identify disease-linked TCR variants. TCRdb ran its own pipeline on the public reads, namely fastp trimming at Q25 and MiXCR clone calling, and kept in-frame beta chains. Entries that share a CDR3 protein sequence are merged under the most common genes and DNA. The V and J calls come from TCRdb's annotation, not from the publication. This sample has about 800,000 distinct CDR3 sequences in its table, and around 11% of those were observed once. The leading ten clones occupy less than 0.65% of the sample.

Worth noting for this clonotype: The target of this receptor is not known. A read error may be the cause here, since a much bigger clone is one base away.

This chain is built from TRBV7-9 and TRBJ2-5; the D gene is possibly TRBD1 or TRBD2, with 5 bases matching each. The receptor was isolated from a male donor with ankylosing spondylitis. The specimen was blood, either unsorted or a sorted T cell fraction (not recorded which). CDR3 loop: CASSLAGVTETQYF. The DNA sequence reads TGTGCCAGCAGCTTAGCGGGGGTAACAGAGACCCAGTACTTC.